These 30 T cell receptor beta chains were all obtained from the same sample, sequenced in a study of T cells in localized non-small cell lung cancer. Profiled with immunoSEQ multiplex PCR; TCRdb holds only in-frame clones, not every one. The sample consists of about 45,000 clones, roughly 79% of them appearing once. The sample consisted of peripheral blood mononuclear cells, taken before any cancer treatment. The receptors originated from a man between 35 and 75 years old with stage III lung adenocarcinoma.

The rearrangement joins TRBV2 to TRBJ1-1; D is perhaps TRBD1 (5 bases). Trimming shortened V by 4 bases and J by 1 base, and 10 bases separated the two germline ends. Germline V gene sequence: CDR1 SNHLY, CDR2 FYNNEI. This CDR3 comprises 14 residues. For the CDR3, the DNA is TGTGCCAGCAGTGGGGGACTCTCGAACACTGAAGCTTTCTTT. Protein sequence: CASSGGLSNTEAFF.

The chain joins TRBV11-2 to TRBJ1-6; D call uncertain. Trimming cost V 5 bases and J 7 bases, with 6 bases left between them. CDR3 length: 12 residues. Germline V gene sequence: CDR1 SGHAT, CDR2 FQNNGV. This CDR3 is CASSPGNSPLHF. CDR3 nucleotides: TGTGCCAGCAGCCCGGGAAATTCACCCCTCCACTTT.

The rearrangement links TRBV5-6 to TRBJ1-6; the D gene is possibly TRBD1 (6 bases). V gave up 3 bases and J gave up 2 bases, with 12 bases separating them. Germline V gives CDR1 SGHDT, CDR2 YYEEEE. The CDR3 extends over 16 amino acids. The CDR3 sequence: CASSSNRAPYNSPLHF. In nucleotides, the CDR3 is TGTGCCAGCAGCTCCAACAGGGCCCCCTATAATTCACCCCTCCACTTT. Full variable domain (rest looked up from reference TRBV5-6 and TRBJ1-6): DAGVTQSPTHLIKTRGQQVTLRCSPKSGHDTVSWYQQALGQGPQFIFQYYEEEERQRGNFPDRFSGHQFPNYSSELNVNALLLGDSALYLCASSSNRAPYNSPLHFGNGTRLTVT.

This clone has more than one count but fewer than ten. The V and J genes are TRBV19 and TRBJ2-7, with D unresolved. The CDR3 covers 13 residues. Germline CDR1 is LNHDA and CDR2 is SQIVND (reference sequence). Trimming took off 3 bases at V and 10 bases at J, with 16 bases between the two ends. The chain's CDR3 is CASSIGARGVQYF. CDR3 DNA sequence: TGTGCCAGTAGTATTGGCGCACGAGGAGTACAGTACTTC.

The chain has TRBV27 and TRBJ2-7, with TRBD1 matching over 9 bases. CDR1 MNHEY and CDR2 SMNVEV come from the germline V gene (reference sequence). The CDR3 contains 14 residues. V trimming: 3 bases; J trimming: 6 bases; junction bases outside the gene matches: 6. DNA for the CDR3: TGTGCCAGCAGTTTTGGGACAGGGTTTTCCGAGCAGTACTTC. Translation: CASSFGTGFSEQYF.

V is TRBV10-3 and J is TRBJ2-1; D is perhaps TRBD1 (6 bases). The length of the CDR3 is 16 residues. Trimming stripped 1 base from V and 7 bases from J, with 17 bases between. The germline gives CDR1 ENHRY, CDR2 SYGVKD. The CDR3 spells CAISEYGTLRVNEQFF. The CDR3 DNA reads TGTGCCATCAGTGAGTATGGGACATTACGGGTGAATGAGCAGTTCTTC.

CDR3 nucleotides: TGTGCCAGCAGTTTAGCGGGGGCCTACAATGAGCAGTTCTTC. Amino acids: CASSLAGAYNEQFF. The chain joins TRBV6-6 to TRBJ2-1; 9 bases line up with TRBD2. V was pared by 4 bases and J by 2 bases, with 0 bases of the junction left unmatched. In germline, CDR1 is MNHNY, CDR2 SVGAGI (reference sequence). The CDR3 totals 14 residues.

This clone was recorded once. The chain's CDR3 is CAISEGARIAGTGVTEQFF. CDR3 nucleotide sequence: TGTGCCATCAGTGAAGGGGCGAGAATCGCCGGGACAGGGGTTACTGAGCAGTTCTTC. V and J are TRBV10-3 and TRBJ2-1; 10 nucleotides match TRBD1. The CDR3 sequence is 19 residues long. Germline V gene data show CDR1 as ENHRY and CDR2 as SYGVKD. The ends lost 3 bases at V and 9 bases at J; junction bases unmatched: 20.

The chain combines TRBV9 with TRBJ1-6; D not resolved. The CDR3 runs 14 residues. Trimming took 3 bases from V and 6 from J, leaving 10 bases between them. Germline CDR1 and CDR2: SGDLS and YYNGEE. CDR3 in DNA: TGTGCCAGCAGCGCTGAAATACCTAATTCACCCCTCCACTTT. Protein: CASSAEIPNSPLHF.

Sample share makes this clone medium-sized (0.01 to 0.1%). The V gene is TRBV7-8, the J gene TRBJ1-2; 8 positions match TRBD1. The germline V gene encodes CDR1 SGHVS and CDR2 FQNEAQ. The CDR3 spans 16 residues. Losses at the gene ends were 1 base for V and 4 bases for J; bases not matched to a gene: 8. The CDR3 reads CASSLGAGGSFYGYTF. The CDR3 DNA sequence: TGTGCCAGCAGCTTAGGAGCAGGGGGCAGTTTCTATGGCTACACCTTC.

The chain couples TRBV10-2 to TRBJ2-5, with TRBD1 matching over 11 bases. V lost 2 bases, J lost 5 bases, and 4 bases stayed unmatched. CDR3 size: 15 residues. Germline assignment: CDR1 WSHSY and CDR2 SAAADI. For the CDR3, the DNA is TGCGCCAGCAGTGAGGGACAGGGGGCACGGGAGACCCAGTACTTC. The encoded protein is CASSEGQGARETQYF.

This chain joins TRBV5-1 and TRBJ2-2; D possibly corresponds to TRBD2 (5 bases). Trimming removed 3 bases at V and 5 bases at J, with 20 bases between. The CDR3 is 17 amino acids. Germline CDR1 and CDR2: SGHRS and YFSETQ. The CDR3 here is CASSSHPREGDTGELFF. The CDR3 bases are TGCGCCAGCAGCTCCCACCCCCGGGAAGGAGATACCGGGGAGCTGTTTTTT. The whole variable domain, remainder taken from reference TRBV5-1 and TRBJ2-2, is KAGVTQTPRYLIKTRGQQVTLSCSPISGHRSVSWYQQTPGQGLQFLFEYFSETQRNKGNFPGRFSGRQFSNSRSEMNVSTLELGDSALYLCASSSHPREGDTGELFFGEGSRLTVL.

This clone was observed a single time. The chain couples TRBV6-5 to TRBJ2-5; 8 nucleotides match TRBD1. Germline trimming cut 0 bases from V and 2 bases from J; bases unmatched to any gene: 2. Germline V lookup: CDR1 MNHEY, CDR2 SVGAGI. This CDR3 is built from 15 residues. CDR3 bases: TGTGCCAGCAGTTACTCAACAGGGGGGCAAGAGACCCAGTACTTC. Protein sequence: CASSYSTGGQETQYF.

This clone was seen a few times. The chain has TRBV11-2 and TRBJ2-3; 14 bases map to TRBD2. CDR1 and CDR2 (germline): SGHAT, FQNNGV. The V segment lost 5 bases and the J segment 6 bases; nucleotides outside the gene matches: 7. This CDR3 spans 16 amino acids. The CDR3 reads CASSQWTSGGWDTQYF. The CDR3 DNA is TGTGCCAGCAGCCAATGGACTAGCGGGGGGTGGGATACGCAGTATTTT.

The chain uses TRBV5-1 and TRBJ2-1, with D possibly matching TRBD2 (6 bases). The CDR3 is made up of 14 amino acids. CDR1 and CDR2 (germline): SGHRS, YFSETQ. V lost 6 bases and J lost 2, with 12 bases in between. CDR3 nucleotide sequence: TGCGCCAGCAACTCGCGACTAGCCTACAATGAGCAGTTCTTC. Translation gives CASNSRLAYNEQFF.

This clone was counted a single time. The chain is built from TRBV7-9 and TRBJ2-2; 8 bases are shared with TRBD2. V shed 5 bases, J shed 7 bases, and the junction held 9 bases outside the gene matches. The CDR3 extends over 15 amino acids. Germline V gene sequence: CDR1 SEHNR, CDR2 FQNEAQ (reference sequence). The CDR3: CASSHLSGGVGELFF. Written as DNA, the CDR3 is TGTGCCAGCAGCCACCTAAGCGGGGGCGTCGGGGAGCTGTTTTTT.

CDR3 protein: CASSNGGELFF. The DNA of the CDR3 is TGTGCCAGCAGTAATGGCGGGGAGCTGTTTTTT. J is TRBJ2-2 and V is TRBV6-5; D not resolved. Per the germline V gene, CDR1 is MNHEY and CDR2 is SVGAGI. V gave up 5 bases and J gave up 7 bases, with 5 bases separating them. The CDR3 loop spans 11 amino acids.

The genes are TRBV6-5 and TRBJ1-1; D unresolved. V was cut by 3 bases and J by 4 bases, with 9 bases left in between. Germline V CDR1 and CDR2: MNHEY, SVGAGI. This CDR3 comprises 13 residues. CDR3 region: CASSYRRGTEAFF. The CDR3, as DNA: TGTGCCAGCAGTTATCGCAGAGGCACTGAAGCTTTCTTT.

The J gene is TRBJ2-7, the V gene TRBV5-5; D unresolved. CDR1 and CDR2 from the germline V gene are SGHKS and YYEKEE (reference sequence). V was pared by 4 bases and J by 2 bases, with 13 bases between. The CDR3 runs 14 residues. CDR3 sequence (DNA): TGTGCCAGCAGCCCCCTGGCGCAGCCCTACGAGCAGTACTTC. This gives the protein CASSPLAQPYEQYF.

V gene TRBV27 combines with J gene TRBJ1-5; 10 bases are a match to TRBD1. Germline-derived CDR1 and CDR2 are MNHEY and SMNVEV (reference sequence). This CDR3 has 15 residues. After removal of 5 bases from V and 2 bases from J, the junction contained 3 bases not matched to a gene. CDR3 protein: CASSQGQGRNQPQHF. CDR3 nucleotide sequence: TGTGCCAGCAGTCAGGGACAGGGGCGCAATCAGCCCCAGCATTTT.

The J gene is TRBJ1-1, the V gene TRBV12-5; D gene ambiguous. The V end was cut by 6 bases, the J end by 3 bases, with 8 bases between. Germline CDR1 reads LGHNT; CDR2 reads FRNRAP. This CDR3 comprises 12 residues. Written as DNA, the CDR3 is TGTGCTAGTGGGTTATGGCACACTGAAGCTTTCTTT. As protein: CASGLWHTEAFF.

The rearrangement uses TRBV7-2 and TRBJ2-6; D uncertain. Germline V gene lookup returns CDR1 SGHTA and CDR2 FQGNSA. This CDR3 is built from 15 residues. Trimming shortened V by 1 base and J by 0 bases, and 4 bases separated the two germline ends. Here the CDR3 DNA reads TGTGCCAGCAGCTTAGTCCCCTCTGGGGCCAACGTCCTGACTTTC. It specifies CASSLVPSGANVLTF.

The V and J genes are TRBV10-3 and TRBJ1-5; 10 positions match TRBD1. The V segment lost 6 bases and the J segment 3 bases; nucleotides outside the gene matches: 5. Germline CDR1 is ENHRY and CDR2 is SYGVKD. CDR3 length equals 15 residues. The CDR3 reads CAIRDGTGDNQPQHF. In DNA form, the CDR3 reads TGTGCCATCAGGGATGGGACAGGGGACAATCAGCCCCAGCATTTT.

This chain joins TRBV29-1 and TRBJ1-2, with TRBD1 as a possible D gene (5 bases). V was cut by 0 bases and J by 7 bases, with 12 bases left in between. The CDR3 spans 13 residues. The germline V gene encodes CDR1 SQVTM and CDR2 ANQGSEA. The CDR3 coding sequence is TGCAGCGTTGAAGACAGGGAGAAGGGTGGCTACACCTTC. The encoded protein is CSVEDREKGGYTF.

The genes are TRBV6-6 and TRBJ2-7; 8 nucleotides align to TRBD1. Trimming at V came to 5 bases and at J to 5 bases, leaving 8 bases not matched to a gene. Per the germline V gene, CDR1 is MNHNY and CDR2 is SVGAGI (reference sequence). The length of the CDR3 is 14 residues. The CDR3 DNA reads as TGTGCCAGCAGTCTCAGGGGGCGCAAGAACGAGCAGTACTTC. This gives the protein CASSLRGRKNEQYF.

V usage is TRBV19 and J usage is TRBJ1-2; 8 nucleotides align to TRBD1. The V gene end was trimmed by 6 bases and the J gene end by 2 bases; junction bases not matched to a gene: 8. The germline CDR1 and CDR2 sequences are LNHDA and SQIVND (reference sequence). The length of the CDR3 is 15 residues. CDR3 sequence (DNA): TGTGCCAGTAGCCGTGGACAGGGTGGGAACTATGGCTACACCTTC. Translation: CASSRGQGGNYGYTF.

This chain uses TRBV15 with TRBJ1-3, with a possible D match to TRBD1 (6 bases). The CDR3 totals 16 residues. Looked up from germline, CDR1 is LNHNV and CDR2 is YYDKDF (reference sequence). Trimming cost V 1 base and J 6 bases, with 16 bases left between them. This chain's CDR3 is CATSRGQASRVNTIYF. The CDR3 coding sequence is TGTGCCACCAGCAGAGGACAGGCCAGTCGCGTAAACACCATATATTTT.

Only one count was recorded for this clone. V is TRBV6-5 and J is TRBJ1-4; 8 bases fit TRBD1. The ends lost 6 bases at V and 3 bases at J; junction bases unmatched: 3. Germline CDR1 and CDR2: MNHEY and SVGAGI. The CDR3 spans 14 residues. The CDR3 sequence is CASSLTGANEKLFF. The CDR3 DNA follows: TGTGCCAGCAGCCTGACAGGGGCTAATGAAAAACTGTTTTTT.

The chain has TRBV18 and TRBJ1-1, with D perhaps TRBD1 (6 bases). CDR1 and CDR2 from the germline V gene are KGHSH and LQKENI. V lost 3 bases, J lost 1 base, and 15 bases lay in between. This CDR3 is built from 16 residues. The CDR3 loop is CASSPQQGRGNTEAFF. The CDR3 bases are TGTGCCAGCTCACCCCAACAGGGTAGGGGGAACACTGAAGCTTTCTTT.

The sample holds one count of this clone. This sequence joins TRBV10-3 and TRBJ1-3, with TRBD1 identical over 7 bases. Per the germline V gene, CDR1 is ENHRY and CDR2 is SYGVKD. V trimming: 6 bases; J trimming: 4 bases; junction bases outside the gene matches: 9. The CDR3 spans 15 residues. The chain's CDR3 is CAIRGQGGEGNTIYF. DNA for the CDR3: TGTGCCATCAGGGGACAAGGGGGCGAAGGAAACACCATATATTTT.